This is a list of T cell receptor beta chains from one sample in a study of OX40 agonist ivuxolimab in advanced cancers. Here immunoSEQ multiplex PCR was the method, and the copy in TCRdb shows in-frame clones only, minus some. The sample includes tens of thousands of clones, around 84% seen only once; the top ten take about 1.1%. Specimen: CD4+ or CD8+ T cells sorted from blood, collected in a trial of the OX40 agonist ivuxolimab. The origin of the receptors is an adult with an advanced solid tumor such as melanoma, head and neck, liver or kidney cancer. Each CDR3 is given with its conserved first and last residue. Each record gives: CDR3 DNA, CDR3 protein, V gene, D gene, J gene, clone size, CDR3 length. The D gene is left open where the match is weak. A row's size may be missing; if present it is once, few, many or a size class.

cdr3_nt: TGTGCCAGCAGCCGTGGTGAAAAACTGTTTTTT
cdr3_aa: CASSRGEKLFF
v_call: TRBV4-2
d_call: NA
j_call: TRBJ1-4
clone_size: NA
cdr3_length: 11

cdr3_nt: TGTGCCAGTAGTATGTCCAGGGGATCGTATCAGCCCCAGCATTTT
cdr3_aa: CASSMSRGSYQPQHF
v_call: TRBV19
d_call: NA
j_call: TRBJ1-5
clone_size: few
cdr3_length: 15

cdr3_nt: TGTGCCAGCAGCTTAGACCGGGGGTACGAGCAGTACTTC
cdr3_aa: CASSLDRGYEQYF
v_call: TRBV7-6
d_call: NA
j_call: TRBJ2-7
clone_size: once
cdr3_length: 13

cdr3_nt: TGTGCCAGCAGCTTGAGCCTGAACACTGAAGCTTTCTTT
cdr3_aa: CASSLSLNTEAFF
v_call: TRBV5-6
d_call: NA
j_call: TRBJ1-1
clone_size: once
cdr3_length: 13

cdr3_nt: TGTGCCAGCAGCTCAGCGGGACTAGCGAAGAATGAGCAGTTCTTC
cdr3_aa: CASSSAGLAKNEQFF
v_call: TRBV5-4
d_call: TRBD2
j_call: TRBJ2-1
clone_size: NA
cdr3_length: 15

cdr3_nt: TGTGCCAGCAGTTACTCCGGCCGAGGAAAAGGAAACACCATATATTTT
cdr3_aa: CASSYSGRGKGNTIYF
v_call: TRBV6-5
d_call: NA
j_call: TRBJ1-3
clone_size: NA
cdr3_length: 16

cdr3_nt: TGTGCCATCCAGTCAGCAGGGGAAGTGACCCAGTACTTC
cdr3_aa: CAIQSAGEVTQYF
v_call: TRBV10-3
d_call: NA
j_call: TRBJ2-5
clone_size: NA
cdr3_length: 13

cdr3_nt: TGTGCCAGCAGCTTAGGGGGACGGATCGCCCCAGAGCAGTACTTC
cdr3_aa: CASSLGGRIAPEQYF
v_call: TRBV7-2
d_call: NA
j_call: TRBJ2-7
clone_size: NA
cdr3_length: 15

cdr3_nt: TGTGCCAGCAGGTCGGGACTAGGGATCTACAATGAGCAGTTCTTC
cdr3_aa: CASRSGLGIYNEQFF
v_call: TRBV7-9
d_call: TRBD2
j_call: TRBJ2-1
clone_size: NA
cdr3_length: 15

cdr3_nt: TGTGCCAGCAGTCGGGCCGGTGAGCCCCAGCATTTT
cdr3_aa: CASSRAGEPQHF
v_call: TRBV6-6
d_call: NA
j_call: TRBJ1-5
clone_size: NA
cdr3_length: 12

cdr3_nt: TGTGCCAGTAGTATAGACAGGGATCAGCCCCAGCATTTT
cdr3_aa: CASSIDRDQPQHF
v_call: TRBV19
d_call: NA
j_call: TRBJ1-5
clone_size: NA
cdr3_length: 13

cdr3_nt: TGTGCCAGCAGCTTACTGTCAGCATACACTGAAGCTTTCTTT
cdr3_aa: CASSLLSAYTEAFF
v_call: TRBV11-2
d_call: NA
j_call: TRBJ1-1
clone_size: NA
cdr3_length: 14

cdr3_nt: TGCGCCAGCAGCAGTGAATCGTCAGGTACGCAGTATTTT
cdr3_aa: CASSSESSGTQYF
v_call: TRBV5-1
d_call: NA
j_call: TRBJ2-3
clone_size: NA
cdr3_length: 13

cdr3_nt: TGTGCCAGCAGTGAGGAGAGCCCGCCCCAGCATTTT
cdr3_aa: CASSEESPPQHF
v_call: TRBV2
d_call: NA
j_call: TRBJ1-5
clone_size: NA
cdr3_length: 12

cdr3_nt: TGTGCCACCAGCAGATTCGCAGGGGAAGAGACCCAGTACTTC
cdr3_aa: CATSRFAGEETQYF
v_call: TRBV15
d_call: NA
j_call: TRBJ2-5
clone_size: few
cdr3_length: 14

cdr3_nt: TGCGCCAGCAGCTTGGGGGGTTCTCAGTTTTCCTACGAGCAGTACTTC
cdr3_aa: CASSLGGSQFSYEQYF
v_call: TRBV5-1
d_call: NA
j_call: TRBJ2-7
clone_size: NA
cdr3_length: 16

cdr3_nt: TGTGCCAGCAGCCCGGGACAGGGGGTTGTAGGGGGCTACACCTTC
cdr3_aa: CASSPGQGVVGGYTF
v_call: TRBV6-5
d_call: TRBD1
j_call: TRBJ1-2
clone_size: NA
cdr3_length: 15

cdr3_nt: TGTGCCAGTAGTGGACTTTGGGGGAATCAGCCCCAGCATTTT
cdr3_aa: CASSGLWGNQPQHF
v_call: TRBV19
d_call: NA
j_call: TRBJ1-5
clone_size: NA
cdr3_length: 14

cdr3_nt: TGTGCCAGCAGCCTGACAGGGGACACTGAAGCTTTCTTT
cdr3_aa: CASSLTGDTEAFF
v_call: TRBV5-5
d_call: TRBD1
j_call: TRBJ1-1
clone_size: NA
cdr3_length: 13

cdr3_nt: TGTGCCAGCTCACCGGCAGGGGACTACGAGCAGTACTTC
cdr3_aa: CASSPAGDYEQYF
v_call: TRBV18
d_call: NA
j_call: TRBJ2-7
clone_size: NA
cdr3_length: 13

cdr3_nt: TGCGCCAGCAGCCAAGATCAAGAATATGGCTACACCTTC
cdr3_aa: CASSQDQEYGYTF
v_call: TRBV4-3
d_call: NA
j_call: TRBJ1-2
clone_size: NA
cdr3_length: 13

cdr3_nt: TGTGCCAGCAGCACCGGGACAAGGGCCCCTGAAGCTTTCTTT
cdr3_aa: CASSTGTRAPEAFF
v_call: TRBV11-2
d_call: NA
j_call: TRBJ1-1
clone_size: NA
cdr3_length: 14

cdr3_nt: TGTGCCAGCAGCTTAGATTCTTTCGTGGAGACCCAGTACTTC
cdr3_aa: CASSLDSFVETQYF
v_call: TRBV11-2
d_call: NA
j_call: TRBJ2-5
clone_size: NA
cdr3_length: 14

cdr3_nt: TGCGCCAGCAGCCTCCAAACAGGGGGCTACACTGAAGCTTTCTTT
cdr3_aa: CASSLQTGGYTEAFF
v_call: TRBV5-1
d_call: TRBD1
j_call: TRBJ1-1
clone_size: NA
cdr3_length: 15

cdr3_nt: TGTGCCAGCTCCGTTTCGGGCTATGAAGCTTTCTTT
cdr3_aa: CASSVSGYEAFF
v_call: TRBV18
d_call: NA
j_call: TRBJ1-1
clone_size: NA
cdr3_length: 12

cdr3_nt: TGTGCCAGCAGCTTCGGAGGGCAGGGGTTTTACAATGAGCAGTTCTTC
cdr3_aa: CASSFGGQGFYNEQFF
v_call: TRBV7-6
d_call: NA
j_call: TRBJ2-1
clone_size: once
cdr3_length: 16

cdr3_nt: TGTGCCAGCAGTCCCCCCAGCACCTTGGAGTTCTTC
cdr3_aa: CASSPPSTLEFF
v_call: TRBV27
d_call: NA
j_call: TRBJ2-1
clone_size: NA
cdr3_length: 12

cdr3_nt: TGTGCCAGCAGCTCTACGATGTCAGGTGAGCAGTTCTTC
cdr3_aa: CASSSTMSGEQFF
v_call: TRBV7-3
d_call: NA
j_call: TRBJ2-1
clone_size: NA
cdr3_length: 13

cdr3_nt: TGCGCCAGCAGCTTTAGCGGGCCCTCCTACGAGCAGTACTTC
cdr3_aa: CASSFSGPSYEQYF
v_call: TRBV5-1
d_call: TRBD2
j_call: TRBJ2-7
clone_size: NA
cdr3_length: 14

cdr3_nt: TGCGCCAGCAGATCACGGACAGGGGGCCAAACTCGACAGACCCAGTACTTC
cdr3_aa: CASRSRTGGQTRQTQYF
v_call: TRBV5-1
d_call: TRBD1
j_call: TRBJ2-5
clone_size: NA
cdr3_length: 17

cdr3_nt: TGTGCCAGCAGCTTCGCGACAGACTATGGCTACACCTTC
cdr3_aa: CASSFATDYGYTF
v_call: TRBV5-5
d_call: NA
j_call: TRBJ1-2
clone_size: NA
cdr3_length: 13

cdr3_nt: TGCGCCAGCAGGGAGGGGGAGGACACTGAAGCTTTCTTT
cdr3_aa: CASREGEDTEAFF
v_call: TRBV5-1
d_call: NA
j_call: TRBJ1-1
clone_size: NA
cdr3_length: 13

cdr3_nt: TGTGCCAGCAGCTCGGACGGGGACAGGGCCTACGAGCAGTACTTC
cdr3_aa: CASSSDGDRAYEQYF
v_call: TRBV7-2
d_call: TRBD1
j_call: TRBJ2-7
clone_size: NA
cdr3_length: 15

cdr3_nt: TGTGCCAGCAGCCTGACAGTGAATCAGCCCCAGCATTTT
cdr3_aa: CASSLTVNQPQHF
v_call: TRBV7-2
d_call: NA
j_call: TRBJ1-5
clone_size: NA
cdr3_length: 13

cdr3_nt: TGTGCCAGCAGTTACGGTTGGCAGTCAATTGGCTACACCTTC
cdr3_aa: CASSYGWQSIGYTF
v_call: TRBV6-5
d_call: NA
j_call: TRBJ1-2
clone_size: NA
cdr3_length: 14

cdr3_nt: TGTGCCAGCAGTTTCGTCGGTTCCTACAATGAGCAGTTCTTC
cdr3_aa: CASSFVGSYNEQFF
v_call: TRBV27
d_call: NA
j_call: TRBJ2-1
clone_size: NA
cdr3_length: 14

cdr3_nt: TGTGCCAGCAGCTGGGGGAGGGACTCGTACACTGAAGCTTTCTTT
cdr3_aa: CASSWGRDSYTEAFF
v_call: TRBV5-4
d_call: NA
j_call: TRBJ1-1
clone_size: NA
cdr3_length: 15

cdr3_nt: TGCGCCAGCAGCCAAGATCAGGGCACCGCCATTCAGTACTTC
cdr3_aa: CASSQDQGTAIQYF
v_call: TRBV4-3
d_call: NA
j_call: TRBJ2-4
clone_size: NA
cdr3_length: 14

cdr3_nt: TGCGCCAGCAGCGGGGAGACCCAGTACTTC
cdr3_aa: CASSGETQYF
v_call: TRBV5-1
d_call: NA
j_call: TRBJ2-5
clone_size: NA
cdr3_length: 10

cdr3_nt: TGTGCCAGCAGCTTAGGAATAGGTCAGCCCCAGCATTTT
cdr3_aa: CASSLGIGQPQHF
v_call: TRBV7-2
d_call: NA
j_call: TRBJ1-5
clone_size: NA
cdr3_length: 13

cdr3_nt: TGCGCCAGCAGCCAAGATCTCGGCAGGGGGCGGGGGGAGACCCAGTACTTC
cdr3_aa: CASSQDLGRGRGETQYF
v_call: TRBV4-3
d_call: NA
j_call: TRBJ2-5
clone_size: NA
cdr3_length: 17

cdr3_nt: TGCAGCGTTGGACACACAAAAGAGACCCAGTACTTC
cdr3_aa: CSVGHTKETQYF
v_call: TRBV29-1
d_call: NA
j_call: TRBJ2-5
clone_size: NA
cdr3_length: 12

cdr3_nt: TGCGCCAGCAGCTTGGGACAGGGGTCTAATGAAAAACTGTTTTTT
cdr3_aa: CASSLGQGSNEKLFF
v_call: TRBV5-1
d_call: TRBD1
j_call: TRBJ1-4
clone_size: NA
cdr3_length: 15

cdr3_nt: TGTGCCAGCAGCGTAGGGACAAATGAAAAACTGTTTTTT
cdr3_aa: CASSVGTNEKLFF
v_call: TRBV9
d_call: NA
j_call: TRBJ1-4
clone_size: NA
cdr3_length: 13

cdr3_nt: TGTGCCAGCAGCCTCATGGGCAATGAGCAGTTCTTC
cdr3_aa: CASSLMGNEQFF
v_call: TRBV7-6
d_call: NA
j_call: TRBJ2-1
clone_size: NA
cdr3_length: 12

cdr3_nt: TGTGCCAGCCAGGGGTACACTGAAGCTTTCTTT
cdr3_aa: CASQGYTEAFF
v_call: TRBV19
d_call: NA
j_call: TRBJ1-1
clone_size: NA
cdr3_length: 11

cdr3_nt: TGTGCCAGCAGCTTGGGTGGAGGCACAGATACGCAGTATTTT
cdr3_aa: CASSLGGGTDTQYF
v_call: TRBV5-6
d_call: NA
j_call: TRBJ2-3
clone_size: NA
cdr3_length: 14

cdr3_nt: TGTGCCAGCAGTGGCGGGGGGGAACCAGATACGCAGTATTTT
cdr3_aa: CASSGGGEPDTQYF
v_call: TRBV2
d_call: TRBD2
j_call: TRBJ2-3
clone_size: NA
cdr3_length: 14

cdr3_nt: TGTGCCACCAGCAGAGATCGTGGGGACGGCCCAAACAATGAGCAGTTCTTC
cdr3_aa: CATSRDRGDGPNNEQFF
v_call: TRBV15
d_call: NA
j_call: TRBJ2-1
clone_size: NA
cdr3_length: 17

cdr3_nt: TGCGCCAGCAGCCTACTAGCGGGCGCTTCTCAAGAGACCCAGTACTTC
cdr3_aa: CASSLLAGASQETQYF
v_call: TRBV4-3
d_call: TRBD2
j_call: TRBJ2-5
clone_size: once
cdr3_length: 16

cdr3_nt: TGTGCCAGCAGCTTAAATGTCGACGTTTCAACCGGGGAGCTGTTTTTT
cdr3_aa: CASSLNVDVSTGELFF
v_call: TRBV7-6
d_call: NA
j_call: TRBJ2-2
clone_size: NA
cdr3_length: 16

cdr3_nt: TGCGCCAGCAGCTTGGGACAGGGGGCCACTGAAGCTTTCTTT
cdr3_aa: CASSLGQGATEAFF
v_call: TRBV5-1
d_call: TRBD1
j_call: TRBJ1-1
clone_size: NA
cdr3_length: 14

cdr3_nt: TGTGCCAGCAGTTTAAAGGGGGCGCGGTACAATGAGCAGTTCTTC
cdr3_aa: CASSLKGARYNEQFF
v_call: TRBV27
d_call: TRBD1
j_call: TRBJ2-1
clone_size: NA
cdr3_length: 15

cdr3_nt: TGCGCCAGCAGCTTAGACAGGGGGCCTAACTATGGCTACACCTTC
cdr3_aa: CASSLDRGPNYGYTF
v_call: TRBV5-1
d_call: TRBD1
j_call: TRBJ1-2
clone_size: NA
cdr3_length: 15

cdr3_nt: TGTGCCAGCAGCCGGACGCTACTCTACGAGCAGTACTTC
cdr3_aa: CASSRTLLYEQYF
v_call: TRBV13
d_call: NA
j_call: TRBJ2-7
clone_size: NA
cdr3_length: 13

cdr3_nt: TGTGCCAGCAGTGACTCACAGGGAGGCAAAGACACAGATACGCAGTATTTT
cdr3_aa: CASSDSQGGKDTDTQYF
v_call: TRBV6-4
d_call: NA
j_call: TRBJ2-3
clone_size: NA
cdr3_length: 17

cdr3_nt: TGTGCCAGCAGCCCAGACAGGGGGCCCTACGAGCAGTACTTC
cdr3_aa: CASSPDRGPYEQYF
v_call: TRBV7-6
d_call: TRBD1
j_call: TRBJ2-7
clone_size: NA
cdr3_length: 14

cdr3_nt: TGTGCCAGCAGCTCAGGACAGGGGGCCTACAATGAGCAGTTCTTC
cdr3_aa: CASSSGQGAYNEQFF
v_call: TRBV7-7
d_call: TRBD1
j_call: TRBJ2-1
clone_size: NA
cdr3_length: 15

cdr3_nt: TGCGCCAGCAGCCGCCAAAACCGGAACACTGAAGCTTTCTTT
cdr3_aa: CASSRQNRNTEAFF
v_call: TRBV5-1
d_call: NA
j_call: TRBJ1-1
clone_size: NA
cdr3_length: 14

cdr3_nt: TGCGCCAGCAGCCAAGACCACGTGCCCTATGGCTACACCTTC
cdr3_aa: CASSQDHVPYGYTF
v_call: TRBV4-3
d_call: NA
j_call: TRBJ1-2
clone_size: NA
cdr3_length: 14